The 7 T cell receptor beta chains below were found in one sample sequenced in a study of persistence of HIV-infected CD4 T cells. The immunoSEQ assay was version 4, run in survey mode. Profiled with immunoSEQ multiplex PCR; TCRdb holds only in-frame clones, not every one. The data show approximately 39,000 clones, with roughly 80% seen just once and roughly 1% held by the top ten. Overlapping HIV-1 Gag 15-mer peptides at 0.95 to 1 ug per peptide per mL were used. Memory cells lacking CD40L and CD69 with high CD45RO were sorted. Antigen specificity for these receptors is unknown. Sequences were derived from cultured CD4+ T cells from PBMCs, sampled from a patient who received antiretroviral therapy. These receptors were taken from an adult with HIV. The donor label of this sample is uncertain.

The rearrangement joins TRBV19 to TRBJ1-5; maybe TRBD1 (5 bases). The CDR3 is 16 residues long. Germline V gene lookup returns CDR1 LNHDA and CDR2 SQIVND (reference sequence). Between the trimmed V and J ends, which lost 6 bases and 2 bases, there was a span of 17 bases. CDR3 sequence (DNA): TGTGCCAGTAGAAAGGACATCCTCAGGGGCAATCAGCCCCAGCATTTT. Protein product: CASRKDILRGNQPQHF. The variable domain in full, completed from reference TRBV19 and TRBJ1-5, reads DGGITQSPKYLFRKEGQNVTLSCEQNLNHDAMYWYRQDPGQGLRLIYYSQIVNDFQKGDIAEGYSVSREKKESFPLTVTSAQKNPTAFYLCASRKDILRGNQPQHFGDGTRLSIL.

This chain links TRBV14 with TRBJ2-2; 8 bases are shared with TRBD2. V shed 3 bases, J shed 4 bases, and the junction held 10 bases outside the gene matches. This CDR3 is built from 17 residues. The germline V gene has CDR1 SGHDN and CDR2 FVKESK. Here the CDR3 DNA reads TGTGCCAGCAGCCACCTACCGGGGGGGCCTAGCACCGGGGAGCTGTTTTTT. It specifies CASSHLPGGPSTGELFF. The full variable domain, its missing parts supplied by reference TRBV14 and TRBJ2-2, is EAGVTQFPSHSVIEKGQTVTLRCDPISGHDNLYWYRRVMGKEIKFLLHFVKESKQDESGMPNNRFLAERTGGTYSTLKVQPAELEDSGVYFCASSHLPGGPSTGELFFGEGSRLTVL.

The chain couples TRBV6-5 to TRBJ2-4, with 8 bases fitting TRBD1. Trimming cost V 7 bases and J 7 bases; bases outside gene matches: 12. CDR3 length: 15 residues. Germline V gene lookup returns CDR1 MNHEY and CDR2 SVGAGI. This CDR3 is CASKRQGPIGNIQYF. The CDR3 nucleotides are TGTGCCAGCAAGAGACAGGGGCCCATTGGGAACATTCAGTACTTC.

CDR3 amino acids: CATSRDQSGVGDTQYF. The CDR3 DNA reads as TGTGCCACCAGCAGAGATCAGAGCGGGGTGGGAGATACGCAGTATTTT. The rearrangement joins TRBV15 to TRBJ2-3; 7 bases map to TRBD2. The germline gives CDR1 LNHNV, CDR2 YYDKDF (reference sequence). The CDR3 sequence is 16 residues long. The J segment lost 5 bases and the V segment lost 0 bases, leaving 8 bases of the junction unmatched.

The V and J genes are TRBV6-5 and TRBJ1-5; D ambiguous. The germline gives CDR1 MNHEY, CDR2 SVGAGI. V was shortened by 5 bases and J by 2 bases, with 10 bases between the two germline ends. The CDR3 is made up of 14 amino acids. The DNA for the CDR3 is TGTGCCAGCAGTCCGGTCGGAGGCAATCAGCCCCAGCATTTT. Translating gives CASSPVGGNQPQHF.

In its sample, this clone was seen once. The V call is TRBV28, the J call TRBJ1-5; D may be TRBD1 (6 bases). CDR1 and CDR2 (germline): MDHEN, SYDVKM. Trimming cost V 7 bases and J 4 bases, with 11 bases left between them. This CDR3 contains 13 residues. The CDR3 nucleotides are TGTGCCAGCAATTTCGGACAGAATCAGCCCCAGCATTTT. It specifies CASNFGQNQPQHF.

As DNA, the CDR3 is TGTGCCTGGACAAAGGACACTAATGAAAAACTGTTTTTT. Its protein product is CAWTKDTNEKLFF. The rearrangement uses TRBV30 and TRBJ1-4; D gene unclear. The CDR3 consists of 13 residues. Trimming removed 4 bases at V and 2 bases at J, with 8 bases between. Germline lookup yields CDR1 GTSNPN and CDR2 SVGIG (reference sequence).